This T cell receptor (beta chain) originates from a study of shared clonotypes between healthy human individuals (dated by TCRdb to the early 2020s). Some background on the complete study: The cohort included three men and a couple of women between 18 and 49 years of age. For each donor, CD4 naive and CD4 memory were each given three plates, CD8 naive was given two plates, and CD8 memory was given one plate. To estimate repertoire size and how much clonotype sharing occurs between individuals, the study deeply sequenced the blood TCR repertoires of a handful of healthy adults. To increase sequencing depth and limit assay-specific biases, TCR repertoire library preparation and sequencing were carried out by different laboratories using diverse techniques. Each donor's leukapheresis produced roughly between about 0.85 and 10 billion PBMCs.

From cysteine to phenylalanine, the CDR3 is 14 amino acids long. CDR3 DNA is the only sequence kept; it has 42 bases, read in frame from the first base. The germline V gene sets CDR1 to MNHEY and CDR2 to SVGAGI. Trimming leaves V shorter by 4 bases and J shorter by 4 bases, with the junction holding 5 bases beyond the gene matches. Overall study results and their limits: Because the study included only a small number of donors, the genetic and exposure-history diversity represented was limited. Pairwise subsampling led to the expectation that sequencing depth would affect the degree of clonotype sharing among donors. Incomplete sequencing was indicated by rarefaction of sorted-subset datasets, despite the large sequencing depth. Sharing across several donors was observed for roughly 5.4% of naive CD4, less than 4% of naive CD8, 2% to 2.5% of memory CD4, and roughly 0.4% of memory CD8 clonotypes. Higher generation probabilities were observed for clonotypes shared by all four sorted-subset donors than for non-shared clonotypes. Sampling was limited to blood, and TCR repertoires in tissue likely differ from TCR repertoires in blood. Estimated clonotype richness was generally larger for naive than for memory subsets.

The donors were healthy, HIV-negative adults who had no recently reported acute infections or vaccinations. All donors were Caucasian adults living in Nashville, Tennessee, USA. CD4+ T cells were enriched by magnetic negative selection, after which naive cells were positively selected on CD45RA and the negative fraction was taken as the memory subset. After blood collection by leukapheresis, PBMCs were isolated using Ficoll-Histopaque density gradient centrifugation and then cryopreserved in the vapor phase of liquid nitrogen. Analytical flow cytometry was used to check the purity and quantity of each magnetically sorted T cell population. Genomic DNA was isolated from each sorted fraction and quantified by UV absorbance on a Nanodrop 2000c. Details on this clone: Its binding antigen is unknown. Qualities for individual bases were not recorded, and no much larger clone is one base off.

TCR CDR3 regions were amplified from genomic DNA by multiplex PCR using the deep immunoSEQ assay. Extracted genomic DNA from each cell subset was distributed evenly across all wells of several immunoSEQ 96-well plates, and each plate was treated as a replicate. For sorted subsets, about 0.2 ug genomic DNA, equal to about 30,000 T cell genomes, was loaded into each replicate PCR. Purified libraries were quantified with a Qubit 3.0 fluorometer, sized on a Bioanalyzer 2100, and re-quantified with the KAPA Library Quantification kit. Every immunoSEQ 96-well plate was sequenced on a separate single-read 150-cycle Illumina NextSeq 550 flow cell. Processing in the source paper ran as follows. Because only junctional sequences without quality scores were contained in the immunoSEQ output, filtering matching that applied to full-length reads could not be performed. Sequences were annotated with PyIR, a Python wrapper for IgBLAST v1.9, and V/J genes and CDR3 were assigned using IMGT germline references. Reads with weak V/J assignments (E-value above 1e-6), missing CDR3, stop codons, out-of-frame junctions, or ambiguous translated residues were removed. V3J clonotypes were defined as sequences sharing an identical inferred V gene, J gene, and CDR3 amino acid sequence. The percentage overlap between two repertoires was calculated by dividing the number of shared unique clonotypes by the size of the smaller repertoire. Repertoire richness was assessed with RTK rarefaction, the Chao1 estimator, and Recon v2.1 estimates of unobserved clonotypes. OLGA was used to compute generation probabilities for all TCRbeta clonotypes that the gDNA method yielded from a few donors. The table was pulled from immuneACCESS by TCRdb, which kept in-frame rearrangements only. Such tables lose some clones; where checked, under half of the loss comes from unresolved V genes, and the rest has no known cause. V, J and clone size derive from that table, while D and trimming were established from the DNA sequence. The sample data list about 2.4 million clones, and over 85% of these were observed just once. The ten largest clones represent roughly 0.39% of the sample.

Sequencing was carried out using naive CD4+ T cells from PBMCs. What the cell subset or site label conveys for this sample: CD45RA+ positively selected. The chain is encoded by TRBV6-5 joined to TRBJ1-1; 8 bases in the middle match TRBD1. This clonotype was obtained from a man between 18 and 29 years old in good health. Some clones in this sample may be carry-over from other donors' samples. The CDR3 protein: CASSSHRGGTEAFF. The DNA sequence is TGTGCCAGCAGTTCTCACAGGGGGGGCACTGAAGCTTTCTTT.